This TCR beta chain comes out of a study of T-cell memory formation after mild COVID-19. V lost 4 bases and J 4 bases, leaving 16 bases between the germline ends. The CDR3 consists of 14 residues. CDR1 DFQATT and CDR2 SNEGSKA come from the germline V gene (reference sequence). The 5'RACE method, run with constant-segment primers, produced TCR alpha and TCR beta cDNA libraries (carrying sample barcodes and UMIs). Each CDR3 protein is one row after TCRdb ran MiXCR on the 5' RACE reads. The sample contains roughly 600,000 distinct CDR3 sequences, approximately 18% of which appear only once. The source is an adult woman who had mild COVID-19 (a few samples of this study predate the infection). Cell type and time point are not known. What was sequenced was PBMCs or a T cell subset sorted from them (not recorded which). The chain joins TRBV20-1 to TRBJ1-2, with D hard to call. CDR3 DNA: TGCAGTGCTAATATCGGTGGGGTTGGCTATGGCTACACCTTC. Amino acids: CSANIGGVGYGYTF.